Each of the 29 T cell receptor beta chains below was sequenced from the same sample in a study of neurological immune-mediated disorders. TCRdb used MiXCR to reprocess the 5' RACE reads, holding one entry per CDR3 protein. The sample lists 28,000 or so distinct CDR3 sequences, about 16% occurring once. The material sequenced was PBMCs. Every receptor here comes from a man in his 70s in good health.

The table lists this clonotype with many counts. CDR3 coding DNA: TGTGCCAGCAGTCGGGGACAGGGGGCGAACACCGGGGAGCTGTTTTTT. This translates into CASSRGQGANTGELFF. This chain uses TRBV6-2 or TRBV6-3 with TRBJ2-2; 11 bases align to TRBD1. Germline trimming cut 5 bases from V and 0 bases from J; bases unmatched to any gene: 2. Germline CDR1 MNHEY, CDR2 SVGEGT. CDR3 size: 16 residues.

This clonotype appeared many times. The chain combines TRBV12-3 or TRBV12-4 with TRBJ2-7, with TRBD1 as a possible D gene (6 bases). The CDR3 runs 16 residues. The V end was cut by 6 bases, the J end by 3 bases, with 21 bases between. The chain's CDR3 is CASSHGQTPSGYEQYF. The CDR3 region has the DNA TGTGCCAGCAGCCATGGACAGACCCCTTCTGGCTACGAGCAGTACTTC.

In its sample, this clonotype was seen many times. The CDR3 loop is CASRTGGGTEAFF. The CDR3 DNA reads as TGTGCCAGCAGGACAGGGGGAGGCACTGAAGCTTTCTTT. The chain has TRBV25-1 and TRBJ1-1, with 9 positions matching TRBD1. This CDR3 is 13 amino acids long. The germline CDR1 and CDR2 sequences are MGHDK and SYGVNS. V lost 6 bases to trimming and J lost 4 bases; unmatched junction nucleotides: 3.

This clonotype came up many times. The J gene is TRBJ2-3, the V gene TRBV20-1; 7 positions match TRBD2. This CDR3 is built from 18 residues. Germline CDR1 and CDR2: DFQATT and SNEGSKA (reference sequence). The junction had 18 bases not matched to a gene; V was cut back by 0 bases and J by 6 bases. CDR3: CSARDFPTDRRREDTQYF. The CDR3 DNA sequence: TGCAGTGCTAGAGATTTTCCGACCGACAGACGGCGGGAGGATACGCAGTATTTT.

This clonotype has at least ten counts. CDR3 in amino acids: CASSQFQGGLREQYF. The CDR3 DNA is TGTGCCAGCAGCCAATTCCAGGGTGGTTTGAGGGAGCAGTACTTC. This chain uses TRBV14 with TRBJ2-7, with D perhaps matching TRBD1 (5 bases). CDR3 length equals 15 residues. Per germline, CDR1 SGHDN and CDR2 FVKESK. Trimming took off 2 bases at V and 7 bases at J, with 18 bases between the two ends.

The sample holds many counts of this clonotype. The CDR3 protein is CASSLLTGTSYNSPLHF. Written as DNA, the CDR3 is TGTGCCAGCAGTCTCCTTACGGGGACCTCCTATAATTCACCCCTCCACTTT. The rearrangement links TRBV12-3 or TRBV12-4 to TRBJ1-6; D may be TRBD1 (5 bases). Trimming took off 5 bases at V and 0 bases at J, with 14 bases between the two ends. The CDR3 consists of 17 residues.

This clonotype was recorded many times. CDR3 bases: TGTGCCACCACATTAGACAGGGGGAACACTGAAGCTTTCTTT. The encoded protein is CATTLDRGNTEAFF. This sequence joins TRBV4-2 and TRBJ1-1, with 8 bases matching TRBD1. Trimming took 10 bases from V and 1 from J; bases not matched to a gene: 8. Germline lookup yields CDR1 LGHNA and CDR2 YNFKEQ. The CDR3 is 14 residues long.

This clonotype was picked up many times. This chain joins TRBV29-1 and TRBJ2-5, with D uncertain. From germline, CDR1 is SQVTM and CDR2 ANQGSEA. The CDR3 is 12 residues long. Trimming took off 5 bases at V and 0 bases at J, with 7 bases between the two ends. CDR3 loop: CSVQVYQETQYF. CDR3 in DNA: TGCAGCGTTCAGGTGTACCAAGAGACCCAGTACTTC.

This clonotype was seen repeatedly, ten times or more. This chain connects TRBV6-2 or TRBV6-3 to TRBJ1-4; no clear D gene. The CDR3 sequence is 14 residues long. V was trimmed by 8 bases and J by 1 base, leaving 11 bases between them. The germline CDR1 and CDR2 sequences are MNHEY and SVGEGT. The CDR3 bases are TGTGCCAGCGCCCCCGTGGAAACTAATGAAAAACTGTTTTTT. Residues: CASAPVETNEKLFF.

At least ten counts were recorded for this clonotype. This sequence joins TRBV7-2 and TRBJ2-7, with D possibly matching TRBD1 (5 bases). Trimming left V 1 base short and J 0 bases short, with 10 bases between. Germline CDR1 SGHTA, CDR2 FQGNSA. The CDR3 loop spans 15 amino acids. The DNA of the CDR3 is TGTGCCAGCAGCTTAGGTACAGGCTACTCCTACGAGCAGTACTTC. It codes for CASSLGTGYSYEQYF.

This clonotype was seen ten or more times. The rearrangement uses TRBV29-1 and TRBJ2-7; 8 positions match TRBD1. The length of the CDR3 is 14 residues. CDR1 is SQVTM, CDR2 ANQGSEA, per germline. V dropped 4 bases and J dropped 2; count of bases not matched to a gene: 7. The CDR3 is CSVVGTGNAYEQYF. The CDR3 bases are TGCAGCGTTGTAGGGACAGGTAACGCCTACGAGCAGTACTTC.

This clonotype was detected many times. The genes are TRBV20-1 and TRBJ2-5, with 7 positions matching TRBD2. This CDR3 is built from 13 residues. V lost 6 bases, J lost 5 bases, and 9 bases stayed unmatched. The germline CDR1 and CDR2 sequences are DFQATT and SNEGSKA (reference sequence). The DNA of the CDR3 is TGCAGTGCGGGAACGGGGGGTTGGGAGACCCAGTACTTC. Translated: CSAGTGGWETQYF.

This clonotype occurred many times. The V gene is TRBV7-2, the J gene TRBJ2-1; tentatively, D is TRBD1 (6 bases). The CDR3 spans 15 residues. The V gene's germline CDR1 is SGHTA and CDR2 FQGNSA. V gave up 5 bases and J gave up 3 bases, with 14 bases separating them. CDR3 sequence (DNA): TGTGCCAGCAGCCCAACCCGGGACAACTACAATGAGCAGTTCTTC. This encodes CASSPTRDNYNEQFF.

This clonotype was recorded at least ten times. This may come from a read error, since a much larger clone is one base off. V usage is TRBV18 and J usage is TRBJ1-5; D might be TRBD1 (6 bases). This CDR3 has 14 residues. Germline V gene sequence: CDR1 KGHSH, CDR2 LQKENI. CDR3 sequence: CVSSPQGRNQPQHF. The CDR3 DNA follows: TGTGTCAGCTCACCACAGGGTCGCAATCAGCCCCAGCATTTT.

This clonotype has ten or more counts. The rearrangement uses TRBV20-1 and TRBJ2-3, with D tentatively TRBD1 (6 bases). V lost 6 bases to trimming and J lost 5 bases, with 15 bases between them. Germline V gene data show CDR1 as DFQATT and CDR2 as SNEGSKA (reference sequence). This CDR3 has 13 amino acids. For the CDR3, the DNA is TGCAGTGCGCAGGAGCCAGGGGAAGATACGCAGTATTTT. Translated: CSAQEPGEDTQYF.

This rearrangement joins TRBV24-1 to TRBJ2-2, with D maybe TRBD1 (5 bases). The CDR3 contains 15 residues. The germline V gene encodes CDR1 KGHDR and CDR2 SFDVKD. Trimming cost V 5 bases and J 3 bases, with 12 bases left between them. The CDR3: CATSASDRYTGELFF. The CDR3 coding sequence is TGTGCCACCAGTGCCTCCGACAGATACACCGGGGAGCTGTTTTTT.

This clonotype appeared a few times. The chain links TRBV6-1 to TRBJ1-2; TRBD1 aligns across 7 bases. V was clipped by 3 bases and J by 2 bases; unmatched bases: 3. Germline assignment: CDR1 MNHNS and CDR2 SASEGT. This CDR3 has 14 amino acids. The CDR3 spells CASSEGRGNYGYTF. DNA of the CDR3: TGTGCCAGCAGTGAGGGCAGGGGGAACTATGGCTACACCTTC.

V usage is TRBV14 and J usage is TRBJ1-2; 8 nucleotides line up with TRBD1. This CDR3 comprises 14 residues. The V and J ends lost 3 bases and 5 bases, in that order; junction bases with no gene match: 5. The germline V gene has CDR1 SGHDN and CDR2 FVKESK. In DNA, the CDR3 is TGTGCCAGCAGCCAGGACAGGGTTGGATATGGCTACACCTTC. This gives the protein CASSQDRVGYGYTF. Using reference TRBV14 and TRBJ1-2 for the parts outside the CDR3, the full variable domain is EAGVTQFPSHSVIEKGQTVTLRCDPISGHDNLYWYRRVMGKEIKFLLHFVKESKQDESGMPNNRFLAERTGGTYSTLKVQPAELEDSGVYFCASSQDRVGYGYTFGSGTRLTVV.

Concerning this clonotype: Relative to the germline gene, one junction end is altered; a read error may explain this. The V call is TRBV24-1, the J call TRBJ2-1, with no clear D. The CDR3 covers 11 residues. Per germline, CDR1 KGHDR and CDR2 SFDVKD. CDR3 coding DNA: TGTGCCACCGAGAATTCCAATGAGCACTTCTTC. Residues: CATENSNEHFF.

This clonotype was counted a few times. This chain uses TRBV7-3 with TRBJ1-2, with 8 bases identical to TRBD1. CDR3 size: 14 residues. The V gene end was trimmed by 5 bases and the J gene end by 8 bases; junction bases not matched to a gene: 10. Germline assignment: CDR1 SGHTA and CDR2 FQGTGA. This CDR3 is CASSPGGRDSGYTF. CDR3 sequence (DNA): TGTGCCAGCAGCCCAGGGGGCAGGGATAGCGGCTACACCTTC.

This clonotype was detected ten times or more. This chain joins TRBV25-1 and TRBJ2-1; 8 positions match TRBD2. The CDR3 runs 15 residues. Trimming cost V 3 bases and J 8 bases; bases outside gene matches: 9. Germline values: CDR1 MGHDK, CDR2 SYGVNS. CDR3 DNA: TGTGCCAGCAGTGATCGGGAGGGCCGCTCTTATGAGCAGTTCTTC. Protein: CASSDREGRSYEQFF.

There are many counts of this clonotype. The V call is TRBV5-1, the J call TRBJ2-3; 7 bases match TRBD1. The CDR3 runs to 16 residues. Germline values: CDR1 SGHRS, CDR2 YFSETQ. The V segment lost 4 bases and the J segment 1 base; nucleotides outside the gene matches: 9. In DNA, the CDR3 is TGCGCCAGCAGCCAAAAGAGACAGGGCGGCACAGATACGCAGTATTTT. Amino acid sequence: CASSQKRQGGTDTQYF.

This clonotype was counted at least ten times. This sequence joins TRBV5-1 and TRBJ1-1; 7 bases agree with TRBD1. V gave up 4 bases and J gave up 4 bases; unmatched junction bases: 7. The germline V gene has CDR1 SGHRS and CDR2 YFSETQ. The CDR3 consists of 14 residues. Here the CDR3 reads CASSIDRVSTEAFF. CDR3 sequence (DNA): TGCGCCAGCAGCATAGACAGGGTGTCCACTGAAGCTTTCTTT.

This clonotype was recorded at least ten times. The chain recombines TRBV9 with TRBJ2-3, with 13 bases matching TRBD2. V lost 3 bases, J lost 2 bases, and 6 bases stayed unmatched. The CDR3 runs to 17 residues. Germline V gene lookup returns CDR1 SGDLS and CDR2 YYNGEE. The CDR3 protein is CASSEGLAGPLTDTQYF. The CDR3 bases are TGTGCCAGCAGCGAGGGACTAGCGGGGCCCCTCACAGATACGCAGTATTTT.

This chain connects TRBV23-1 to TRBJ1-1; D is perhaps TRBD1 (6 bases). TRBV23-1 is marked as an open reading frame, function uncertain. Trimming took 5 bases from V and 3 from J, leaving 19 bases between them. This CDR3 has 16 residues. For the CDR3, the DNA is TGCGCCAGCAGTGCAACCCCAGGGGTGGGTGACACTGAAGCTTTCTTT. It codes for CASSATPGVGDTEAFF.

This clonotype occurred many times. The chain employs TRBV12-3 or TRBV12-4 and TRBJ1-4; tentative D call: TRBD1 (5 bases). The length of the CDR3 is 11 residues. The V end was cut by 7 bases, the J end by 8 bases, with 8 bases between. The CDR3 sequence is CASTWGEKLFF. In DNA form, the CDR3 reads TGTGCCAGCACCTGGGGGGAAAAACTGTTTTTT.

This clonotype came up a few times. The chain links TRBV19 to TRBJ1-2; D gene unclear. The CDR3 totals 12 residues. Trimming took 6 bases from V and 7 from J, leaving 12 bases between them. The germline V gene encodes CDR1 LNHDA and CDR2 SQIVND (reference sequence). As DNA, the CDR3 is TGTGCCAGTAGGGACCTTAGGGTTGGCTACACCTTC. Translation gives CASRDLRVGYTF. Together with reference TRBV19 and TRBJ1-2, the CDR3 gives the full variable domain: DGGITQSPKYLFRKEGQNVTLSCEQNLNHDAMYWYRQDPGQGLRLIYYSQIVNDFQKGDIAEGYSVSREKKESFPLTVTSAQKNPTAFYLCASRDLRVGYTFGSGTRLTVV.

V usage is TRBV7-9 and J usage is TRBJ1-2, with 7 nucleotides matching TRBD1. V was pared by 1 base and J by 8 bases, with 4 bases of the junction left unmatched. The CDR3 extends over 13 amino acids. CDR1 is SEHNR and CDR2 is FQNEAQ in the germline V gene (reference sequence). The CDR3 DNA follows: TGTGCCAGCAGCTTAGAGACAGGGACCGGCTACACCTTC. Protein: CASSLETGTGYTF.

This clonotype has a count of ten or more. The rearrangement joins TRBV29-1 to TRBJ2-4; tentatively, D is TRBD1 (7 bases). This CDR3 comprises 14 residues. Germline CDR1 SQVTM, CDR2 ANQGSEA. V lost 5 bases to trimming and J lost 3 bases, with 14 bases between them. This chain's CDR3 is CSVPSRGDKNIQYF. CDR3 nucleotide sequence: TGCAGCGTTCCCAGCAGGGGGGACAAAAACATTCAGTACTTC.